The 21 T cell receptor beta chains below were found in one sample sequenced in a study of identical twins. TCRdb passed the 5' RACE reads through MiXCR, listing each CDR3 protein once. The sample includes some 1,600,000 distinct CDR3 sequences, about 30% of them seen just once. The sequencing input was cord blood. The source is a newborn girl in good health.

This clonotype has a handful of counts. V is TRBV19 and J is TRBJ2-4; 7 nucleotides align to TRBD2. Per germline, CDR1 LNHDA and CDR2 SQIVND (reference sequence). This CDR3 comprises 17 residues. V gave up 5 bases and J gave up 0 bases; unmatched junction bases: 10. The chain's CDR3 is CASSQFLAALAKNIQYF. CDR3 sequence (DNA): TGTGCCAGTAGTCAATTCCTAGCGGCGCTAGCCAAAAACATTCAGTACTTC.

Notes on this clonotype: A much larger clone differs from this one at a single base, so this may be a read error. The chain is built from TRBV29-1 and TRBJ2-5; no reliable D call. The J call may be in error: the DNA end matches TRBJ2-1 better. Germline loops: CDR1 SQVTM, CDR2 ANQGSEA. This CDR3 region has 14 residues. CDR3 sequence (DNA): TGCAGCGTTGTGCCACACAAGGGCCAAGAGACCCAGTTCTTC. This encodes CSVVPHKGQETQFF.

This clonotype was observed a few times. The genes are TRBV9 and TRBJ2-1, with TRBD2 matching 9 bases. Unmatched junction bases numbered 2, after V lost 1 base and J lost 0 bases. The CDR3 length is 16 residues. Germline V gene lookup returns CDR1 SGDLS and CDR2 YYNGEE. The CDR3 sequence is CASSVRLAASYNEQFF. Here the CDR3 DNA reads TGTGCCAGCAGCGTACGACTAGCGGCCTCCTACAATGAGCAGTTCTTC. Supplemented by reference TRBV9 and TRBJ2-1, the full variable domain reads DSGVTQTPKHLITATGQRVTLRCSPRSGDLSVYWYQQSLDQGLQFLIQYYNGEERAKGNILERFSAQQFPDLHSELNLSSLELGDSALYFCASSVRLAASYNEQFFGPGTRLTVL.

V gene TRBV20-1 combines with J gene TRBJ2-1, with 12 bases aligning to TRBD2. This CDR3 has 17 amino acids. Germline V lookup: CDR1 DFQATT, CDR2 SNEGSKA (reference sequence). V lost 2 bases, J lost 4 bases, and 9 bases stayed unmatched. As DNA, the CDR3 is TGCAGTGCTAGACTCCCTAGCGGGAGGGGTGTGTACAATGAGCAGTTCTTC. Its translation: CSARLPSGRGVYNEQFF.

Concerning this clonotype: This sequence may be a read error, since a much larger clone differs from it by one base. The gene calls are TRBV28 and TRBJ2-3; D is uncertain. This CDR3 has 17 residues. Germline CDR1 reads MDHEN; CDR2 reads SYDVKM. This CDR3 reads CACSLWSALTSTDTQYF. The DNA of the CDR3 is TGTGCCTGCAGTTTATGGTCAGCGCTGACTAGCACAGATACGCAGTATTTT.

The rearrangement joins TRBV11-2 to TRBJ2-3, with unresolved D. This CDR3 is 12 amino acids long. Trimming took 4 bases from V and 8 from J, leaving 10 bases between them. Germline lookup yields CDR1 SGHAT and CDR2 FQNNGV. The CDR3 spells CASSSDPVTQYF. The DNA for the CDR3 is TGTGCCAGCAGCTCCGACCCCGTTACGCAGTATTTT.

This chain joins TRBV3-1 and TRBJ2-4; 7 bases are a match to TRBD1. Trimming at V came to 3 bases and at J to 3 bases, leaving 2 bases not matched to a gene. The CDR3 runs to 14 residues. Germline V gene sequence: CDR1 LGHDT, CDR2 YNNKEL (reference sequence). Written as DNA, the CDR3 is TGTGCCAGCAGCCAGTACAGGGGCAAAAACATTCAGTACTTC. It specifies CASSQYRGKNIQYF. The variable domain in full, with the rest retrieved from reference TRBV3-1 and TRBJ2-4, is DTAVSQTPKYLVTQMGNDKSIKCEQNLGHDTMYWYKQDSKKFLKIMFSYNNKELIINETVPNRFSPKSPDKAHLNLHINSLELGDSAVYFCASSQYRGKNIQYFGAGTRLSVL.

The CDR3 DNA is TGTGCCAGCAGACAGGGGGGGGTGTCGGGCTACACCTTC. This sequence encodes CASRQGGVSGYTF. The chain joins TRBV28 to TRBJ1-2; TRBD1 aligns across 8 bases. The V segment lost 6 bases and the J segment 8 bases; nucleotides outside the gene matches: 8. Per germline, CDR1 MDHEN and CDR2 SYDVKM. The CDR3 sequence is 13 residues long.

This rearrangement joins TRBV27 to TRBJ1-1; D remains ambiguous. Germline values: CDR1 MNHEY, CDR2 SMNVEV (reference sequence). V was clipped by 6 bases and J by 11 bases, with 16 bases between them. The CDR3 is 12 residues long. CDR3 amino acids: CASSSGGLRAFF. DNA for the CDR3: TGTGCCAGCAGCTCGGGAGGGCTCCGGGCTTTCTTT.

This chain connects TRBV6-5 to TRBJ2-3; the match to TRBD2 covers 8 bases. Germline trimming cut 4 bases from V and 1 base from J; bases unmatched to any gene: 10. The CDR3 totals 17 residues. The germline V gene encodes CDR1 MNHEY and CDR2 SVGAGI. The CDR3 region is CASSLTGLATGTDTQYF. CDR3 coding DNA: TGTGCCAGCAGTTTGACCGGACTAGCTACAGGCACAGATACGCAGTATTTT.

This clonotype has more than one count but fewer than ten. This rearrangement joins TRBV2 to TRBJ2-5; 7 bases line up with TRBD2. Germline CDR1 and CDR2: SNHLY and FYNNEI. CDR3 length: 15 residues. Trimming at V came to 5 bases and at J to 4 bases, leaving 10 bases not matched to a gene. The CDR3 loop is CASSSIAGARETQYF. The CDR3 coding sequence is TGTGCCAGCAGTTCCATTGCGGGAGCAAGAGAGACCCAGTACTTC.

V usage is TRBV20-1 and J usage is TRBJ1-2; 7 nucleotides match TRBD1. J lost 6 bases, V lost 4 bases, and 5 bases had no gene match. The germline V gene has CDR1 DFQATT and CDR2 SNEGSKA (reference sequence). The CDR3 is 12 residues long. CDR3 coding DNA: TGCAGTGCTACCAGGGGGGGTGATGGCTACACCTTC. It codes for CSATRGGDGYTF.

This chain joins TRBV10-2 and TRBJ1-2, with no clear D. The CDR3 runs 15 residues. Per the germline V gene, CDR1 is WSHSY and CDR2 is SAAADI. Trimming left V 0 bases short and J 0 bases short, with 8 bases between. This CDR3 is CASSESMGANYGYTF. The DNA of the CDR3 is TGCGCCAGCAGTGAGTCTATGGGAGCTAACTATGGCTACACCTTC.

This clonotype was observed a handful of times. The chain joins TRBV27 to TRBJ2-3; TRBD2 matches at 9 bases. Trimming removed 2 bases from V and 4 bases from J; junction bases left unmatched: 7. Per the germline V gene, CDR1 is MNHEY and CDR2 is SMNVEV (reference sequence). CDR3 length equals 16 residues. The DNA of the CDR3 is TGTGCCAGCAGTTTAAGGCCTAGCGGGACAGCAGATACGCAGTATTTT. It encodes CASSLRPSGTADTQYF.

The CDR3 region has the DNA TGTGCCAGCAGGCAGACTAGCACCGGGGAGCTGTTTTTT. This gives the protein CASRQTSTGELFF. The chain is built from TRBV12-3 or TRBV12-4 and TRBJ2-2, with a possible D match to TRBD2 (6 bases). The CDR3 has 13 amino acids. V lost 6 bases and J lost 4, with 9 bases in between.

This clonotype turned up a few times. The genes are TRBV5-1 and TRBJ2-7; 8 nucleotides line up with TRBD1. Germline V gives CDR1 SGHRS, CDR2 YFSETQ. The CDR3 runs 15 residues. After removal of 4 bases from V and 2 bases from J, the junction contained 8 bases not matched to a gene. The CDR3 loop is CASSRRTGSTYEQYF. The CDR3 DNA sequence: TGCGCCAGCAGCCGGCGGACAGGGAGCACCTACGAGCAGTACTTC.

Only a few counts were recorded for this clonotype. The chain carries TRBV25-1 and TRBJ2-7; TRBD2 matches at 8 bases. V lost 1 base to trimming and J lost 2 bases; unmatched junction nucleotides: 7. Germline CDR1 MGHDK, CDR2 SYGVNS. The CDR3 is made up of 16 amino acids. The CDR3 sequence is CASSEWAAGVTYEQYF. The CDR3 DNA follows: TGTGCCAGCAGTGAATGGGCAGCGGGAGTTACCTACGAGCAGTACTTC.

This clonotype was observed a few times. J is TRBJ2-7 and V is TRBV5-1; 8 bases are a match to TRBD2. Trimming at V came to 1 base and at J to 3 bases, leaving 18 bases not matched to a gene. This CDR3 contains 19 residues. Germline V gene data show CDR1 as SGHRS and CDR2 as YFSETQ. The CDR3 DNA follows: TGCGCCAGCAGCTTGAGAACCGCCTGGAACAGCGGGAGCGGCTACGAGCAGTACTTC. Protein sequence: CASSLRTAWNSGSGYEQYF.

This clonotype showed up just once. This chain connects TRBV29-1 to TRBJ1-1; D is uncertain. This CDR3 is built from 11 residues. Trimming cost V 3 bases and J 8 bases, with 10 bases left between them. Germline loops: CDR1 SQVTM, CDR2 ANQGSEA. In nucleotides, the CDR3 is TGCAGCGTTGACGCGGGAAGGGAAGCTTTCTTT. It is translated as CSVDAGREAFF.

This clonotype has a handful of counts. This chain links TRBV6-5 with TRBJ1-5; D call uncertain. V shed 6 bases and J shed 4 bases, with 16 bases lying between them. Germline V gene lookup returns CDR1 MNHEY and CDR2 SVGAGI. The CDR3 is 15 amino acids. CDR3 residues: CASSQRPHLNQPQHF. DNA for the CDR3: TGTGCCAGCAGCCAAAGGCCGCACCTGAATCAGCCCCAGCATTTT.

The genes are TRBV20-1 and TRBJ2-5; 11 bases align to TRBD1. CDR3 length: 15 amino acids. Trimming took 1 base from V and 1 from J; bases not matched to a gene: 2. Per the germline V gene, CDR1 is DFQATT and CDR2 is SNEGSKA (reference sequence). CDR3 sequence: CSARGGTGGQETQYF. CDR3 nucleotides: TGCAGTGCTAGAGGAGGGACAGGGGGCCAAGAGACCCAGTACTTC.